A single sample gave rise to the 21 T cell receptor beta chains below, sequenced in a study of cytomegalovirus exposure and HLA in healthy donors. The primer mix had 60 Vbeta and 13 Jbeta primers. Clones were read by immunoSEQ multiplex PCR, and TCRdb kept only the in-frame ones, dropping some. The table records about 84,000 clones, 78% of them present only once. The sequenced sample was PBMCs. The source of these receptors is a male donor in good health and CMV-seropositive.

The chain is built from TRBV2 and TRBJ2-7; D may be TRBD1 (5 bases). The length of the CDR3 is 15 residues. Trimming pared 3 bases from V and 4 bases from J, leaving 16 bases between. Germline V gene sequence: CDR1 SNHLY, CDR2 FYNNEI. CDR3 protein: CASSDLVQDGYEQYF. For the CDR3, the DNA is TGTGCCAGCAGTGATTTAGTACAGGATGGGTACGAGCAGTACTTC.

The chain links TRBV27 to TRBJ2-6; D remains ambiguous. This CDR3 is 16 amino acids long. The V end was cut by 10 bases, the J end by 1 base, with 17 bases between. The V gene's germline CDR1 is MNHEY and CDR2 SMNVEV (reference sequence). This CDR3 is CATPRFPRSGANVLTF. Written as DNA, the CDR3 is TGTGCCACCCCCCGGTTCCCACGATCTGGGGCCAACGTCCTGACTTTC.

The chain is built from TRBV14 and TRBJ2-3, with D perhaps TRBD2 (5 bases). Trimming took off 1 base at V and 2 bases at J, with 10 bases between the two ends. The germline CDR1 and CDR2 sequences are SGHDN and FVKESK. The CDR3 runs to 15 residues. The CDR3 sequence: CASSQVEDFTDTQYF. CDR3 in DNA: TGTGCCAGCAGCCAAGTCGAGGACTTCACAGATACGCAGTATTTT.

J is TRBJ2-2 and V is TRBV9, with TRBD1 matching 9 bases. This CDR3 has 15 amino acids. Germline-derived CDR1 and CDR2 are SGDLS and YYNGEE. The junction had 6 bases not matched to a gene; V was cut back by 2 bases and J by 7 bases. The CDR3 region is CASSVDRGMSGELFF. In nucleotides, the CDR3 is TGTGCCAGCAGCGTCGACAGGGGGATGAGCGGGGAGCTGTTTTTT.

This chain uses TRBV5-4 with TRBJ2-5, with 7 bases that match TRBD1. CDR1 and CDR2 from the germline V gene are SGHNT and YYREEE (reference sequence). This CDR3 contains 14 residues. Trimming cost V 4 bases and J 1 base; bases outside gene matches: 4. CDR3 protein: CASSVRTGQETQYF. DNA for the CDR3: TGTGCCAGCAGCGTTCGGACAGGCCAAGAGACCCAGTACTTC.

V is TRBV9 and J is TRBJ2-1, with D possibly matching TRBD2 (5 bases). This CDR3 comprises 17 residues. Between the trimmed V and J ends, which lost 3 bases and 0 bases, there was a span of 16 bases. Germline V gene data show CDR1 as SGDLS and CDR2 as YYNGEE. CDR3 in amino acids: CASSGRLAFSSYNEQFF. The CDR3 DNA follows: TGTGCCAGCAGCGGACGTTTAGCGTTTAGCTCCTACAATGAGCAGTTCTTC.

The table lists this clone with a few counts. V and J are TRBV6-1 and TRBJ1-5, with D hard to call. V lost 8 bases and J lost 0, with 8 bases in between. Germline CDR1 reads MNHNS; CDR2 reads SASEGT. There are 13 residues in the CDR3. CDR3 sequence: CASRVPSNQPQHF. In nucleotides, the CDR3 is TGTGCCAGCCGGGTTCCTAGCAATCAGCCCCAGCATTTT.

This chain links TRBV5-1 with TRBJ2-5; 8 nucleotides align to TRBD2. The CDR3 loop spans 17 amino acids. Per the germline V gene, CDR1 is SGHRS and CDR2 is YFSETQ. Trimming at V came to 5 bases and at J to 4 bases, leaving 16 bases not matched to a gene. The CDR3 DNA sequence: TGCGCCAGCAGTTTCGGAAGCGGGAGTGAGGTGGGAGAGACCCAGTACTTC. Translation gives CASSFGSGSEVGETQYF.

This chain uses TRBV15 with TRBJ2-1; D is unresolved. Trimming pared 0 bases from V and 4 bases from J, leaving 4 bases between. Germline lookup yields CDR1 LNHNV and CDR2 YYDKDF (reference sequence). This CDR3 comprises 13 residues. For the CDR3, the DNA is TGTGCCACCAGCAGAGACCCTTACAATGAGCAGTTCTTC. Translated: CATSRDPYNEQFF.

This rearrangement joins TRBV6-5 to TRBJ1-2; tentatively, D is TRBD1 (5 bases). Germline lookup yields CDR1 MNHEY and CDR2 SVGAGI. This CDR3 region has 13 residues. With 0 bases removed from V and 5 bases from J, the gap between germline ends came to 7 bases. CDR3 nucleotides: TGTGCCAGCAGTTACTCGAAGGGGTATGGCTACACCTTC. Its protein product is CASSYSKGYGYTF.

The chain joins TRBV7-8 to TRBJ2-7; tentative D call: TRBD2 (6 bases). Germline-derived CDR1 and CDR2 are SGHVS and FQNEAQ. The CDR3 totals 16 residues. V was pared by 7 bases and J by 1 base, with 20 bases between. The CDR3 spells CASTLSWLALSYEQYF. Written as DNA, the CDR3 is TGTGCCAGCACACTCAGTTGGCTAGCGCTATCCTACGAGCAGTACTTC.

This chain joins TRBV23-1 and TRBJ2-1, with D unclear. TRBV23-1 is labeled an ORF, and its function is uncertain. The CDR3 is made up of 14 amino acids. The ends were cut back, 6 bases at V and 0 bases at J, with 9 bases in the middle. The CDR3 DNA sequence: TGCGCCAGCAGGGTAGAATGCTCCTACAATGAGCAGTTCTTC. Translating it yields CASRVECSYNEQFF.

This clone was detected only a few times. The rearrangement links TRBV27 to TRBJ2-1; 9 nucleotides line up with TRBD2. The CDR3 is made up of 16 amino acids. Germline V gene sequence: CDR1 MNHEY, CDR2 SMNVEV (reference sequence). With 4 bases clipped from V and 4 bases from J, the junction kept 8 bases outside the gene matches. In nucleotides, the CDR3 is TGTGCCAGCAGTTACCGTGGTAGCGGGAGATACAATGAGCAGTTCTTC. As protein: CASSYRGSGRYNEQFF.

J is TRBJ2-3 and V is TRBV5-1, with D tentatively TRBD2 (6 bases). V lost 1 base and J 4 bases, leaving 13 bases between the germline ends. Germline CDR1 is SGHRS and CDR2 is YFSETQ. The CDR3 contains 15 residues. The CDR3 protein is CASSLTGDLSDTQYF. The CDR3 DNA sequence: TGCGCCAGCAGCTTGACGGGAGATTTGTCAGATACGCAGTATTTT.

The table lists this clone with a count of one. CDR3 DNA sequence: TGCGCCAGCAGCCAAGATGGGGGTCGTGGACAGGGGGCGAGCAATGAGCAGTTCTTC. Translating it yields CASSQDGGRGQGASNEQFF. The gene calls are TRBV4-3 and TRBJ2-1, with 11 bases lining up with TRBD1. The CDR3 is 19 residues long. The V gene's germline CDR1 is LGHNA and CDR2 YSLEER. The J segment lost 6 bases and the V segment lost 0 bases, leaving 13 bases of the junction unmatched.

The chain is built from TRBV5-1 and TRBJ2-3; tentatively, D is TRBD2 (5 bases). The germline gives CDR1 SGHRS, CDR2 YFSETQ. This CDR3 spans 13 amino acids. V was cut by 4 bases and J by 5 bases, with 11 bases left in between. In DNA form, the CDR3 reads TGCGCCAGCAGCCGCTCGGGGATAGATACGCAGTATTTT. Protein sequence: CASSRSGIDTQYF. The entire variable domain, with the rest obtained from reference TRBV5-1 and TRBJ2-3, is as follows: KAGVTQTPRYLIKTRGQQVTLSCSPISGHRSVSWYQQTPGQGLQFLFEYFSETQRNKGNFPGRFSGRQFSNSRSEMNVSTLELGDSALYLCASSRSGIDTQYFGPGTRLTVL.

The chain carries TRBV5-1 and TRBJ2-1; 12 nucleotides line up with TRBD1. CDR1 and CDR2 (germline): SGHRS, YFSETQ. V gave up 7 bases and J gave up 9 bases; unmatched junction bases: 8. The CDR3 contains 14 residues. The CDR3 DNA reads TGCGCCAGCGGCCCGGGACAGGGGGCTATTGAGCAGTTCTTC. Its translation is CASGPGQGAIEQFF.

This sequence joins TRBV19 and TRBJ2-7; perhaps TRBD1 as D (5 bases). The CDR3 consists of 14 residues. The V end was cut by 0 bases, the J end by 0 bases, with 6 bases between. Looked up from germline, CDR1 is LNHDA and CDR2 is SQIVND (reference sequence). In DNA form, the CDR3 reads TGTGCCAGTAGTATAGATACAGGCTCCTACGAGCAGTACTTC. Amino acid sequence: CASSIDTGSYEQYF.

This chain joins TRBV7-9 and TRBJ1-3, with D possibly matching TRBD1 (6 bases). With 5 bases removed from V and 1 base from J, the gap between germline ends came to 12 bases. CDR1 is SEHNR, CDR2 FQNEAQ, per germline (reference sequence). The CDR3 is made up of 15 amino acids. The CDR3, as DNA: TGTGCCAGCAGCCCACAGGGTATATCTGGAAACACCATATATTTT. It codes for CASSPQGISGNTIYF.

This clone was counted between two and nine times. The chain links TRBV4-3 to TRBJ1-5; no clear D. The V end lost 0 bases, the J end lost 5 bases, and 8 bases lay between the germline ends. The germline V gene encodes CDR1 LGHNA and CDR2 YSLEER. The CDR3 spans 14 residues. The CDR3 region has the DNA TGCGCCAGCAGCCAAGATCTACTGGATCAGCCCCAGCATTTT. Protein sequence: CASSQDLLDQPQHF.

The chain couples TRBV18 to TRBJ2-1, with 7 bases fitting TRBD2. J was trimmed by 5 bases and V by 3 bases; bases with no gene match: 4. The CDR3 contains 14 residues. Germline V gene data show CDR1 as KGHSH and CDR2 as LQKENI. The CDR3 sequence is CASSPFGGNNEQFF. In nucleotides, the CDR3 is TGTGCCAGCTCACCCTTCGGGGGGAACAATGAGCAGTTCTTC.